The rows below give T cell receptor beta chains drawn from one sample of a study of cytomegalovirus exposure and HLA in healthy donors. The method was immunoSEQ multiplex PCR; TCRdb's version includes in-frame clones alone and lacks a portion of them. The data hold around 140,000 clones, with roughly three quarters observed a single time. Sequencing was done on a sample of PBMCs. The source of these receptors is a woman aged 60-70 years in good health and CMV-seronegative. CDR3s leave out the opening cysteine and the closing phenylalanine or tryptophan. Fields, in order: J gene, V gene, CDR3 length, D gene, CDR3 protein. The D gene is left open where the match is weak.

TRBJ2-3	TRBV5-1	12	TRBD2	ASSPLAGVDTQY
TRBJ2-2	TRBV28	16	TRBD1	ASSLAALAQGAAGELF
TRBJ2-1	TRBV13	11	.	ASSPPRVVEQF
TRBJ2-7	TRBV28	12	.	ASSSTGPPGEQY
TRBJ2-1	TRBV2	12	TRBD1	AGRTGGAYNEQF
TRBJ2-5	TRBV10-3	14	TRBD1	AISDPRGHLTGTQY
TRBJ2-3	TRBV11-2	12	.	ASSPMTVTDTQY
TRBJ2-5	TRBV5-1	12	.	ASSLRGGWETQY
TRBJ2-7	TRBV6-6	14	TRBD1	ASSSDRAGSSYEQY
TRBJ1-1	TRBV2	12	.	ASKRDGPNTEAF
TRBJ2-3	TRBV6-5	11	.	ASRGRVGDTQY
TRBJ1-2	TRBV6-1	12	.	ASSETVSTYGYT
TRBJ2-3	TRBV5-1	13	TRBD1	ASSLGGTGGWTQY
TRBJ1-2	TRBV7-9	12	TRBD1	ASSEQGSNYGYT
TRBJ1-2	TRBV5-1	13	.	ASSLGETGSKGGT
TRBJ1-6	TRBV5-1	13	.	ASSLEARGISPLH
TRBJ1-4	TRBV7-9	13	TRBD1	ASSPGQANNEKLF
TRBJ1-5	TRBV19	13	TRBD1	ASNDRGSYNQPQH
TRBJ2-1	TRBV2	11	.	ASRESLVTEQF
TRBJ1-1	TRBV10-3	14	.	AISDTVWGLEAEAF
TRBJ2-3	TRBV28	17	TRBD2	ASSLPRGGWAGARNTQY
TRBJ2-3	TRBV4-1	16	TRBD2	ASSQGLRGGISTDTQY
TRBJ2-2	TRBV25-1	13	.	ASSGAGPNTGELF
TRBJ2-1	TRBV19	14	.	ASTRTGPSSYNEQF
TRBJ1-2	TRBV30	12	.	AWSLGRVRYGYT
TRBJ1-6	TRBV15	13	.	ATSRGDTYNSPLH
TRBJ2-2	TRBV19	13	.	ASGRPRGETGELF